Below, 24 T cell receptor beta chains from the same sample are listed, as sequenced in a study of control samples from healthy donors and cancer patients (dated by TCRdb to the early 2020s). Library construction relied on the immunoSEQ multiplex PCR assay. TCRdb stores this immuneACCESS table with in-frame sequences only. Part of the clones is absent; in the studies checked, under half of the shortfall reflects unresolved V genes, and no reason is known for the rest. The sample contains under 130,000 clones, about 80% of them found a single time. The ten largest clones represent 13% of the sample. The sample taken for sequencing was blood. The source of these receptors is a woman aged 45-59 years in good health.

The CDR3 spells CASTVGVETQYF. The CDR3 DNA reads TGTGCCAGCACGGTGGGCGTAGAGACCCAGTACTTC. V usage is TRBV3-1 (or the pseudogene TRBV3-2) and J usage is TRBJ2-5; unclear D gene. CDR1 is LGHDT, CDR2 YNNKEL, per germline (reference sequence). There are 12 residues in the CDR3. V dropped 7 bases and J dropped 4 bases, with 10 bases sitting between them.

V gene TRBV3-1 (or the pseudogene TRBV3-2) combines with J gene TRBJ2-5, with TRBD2 matching 10 bases. The germline gives CDR1 LGHDT, CDR2 YNNKEL (reference sequence). The V and J ends lost 4 bases and 3 bases, in that order; junction bases with no gene match: 8. The CDR3 extends over 16 amino acids. The CDR3 coding sequence is TGTGCCAGCAGCCCCCTGATAGCGGGGGGTGAAGAGACCCAGTACTTC. Translating it yields CASSPLIAGGEETQYF.

The chain employs TRBV6-2 or TRBV6-3 and TRBJ2-3, with 7 positions matching TRBD1. Trimming removed 0 bases from V and 0 bases from J; junction bases left unmatched: 9. Looked up from germline, CDR1 is MNHEY and CDR2 is SVGEGT. This CDR3 region has 18 residues. DNA of the CDR3: TGTGCCAGCAGTTACTCCTTATGGGACAGCCGTAGCACAGATACGCAGTATTTT. Translated, it gives CASSYSLWDSRSTDTQYF.

This clone was recorded a few times. The rearrangement uses TRBV21-1 and TRBJ2-7; the tabulated D call, TRBD1, remains unverified against the DNA. TRBV21-1 is annotated as a pseudogene. There are 19 residues in the CDR3. CDR3 in DNA: TGTGCCAGCAGCAAAGGGTCCCCGCGCTCAGGAGGGGGCGCTTACGAGCAGTACTTC. Protein product: CASSKGSPRSGGGAYEQYF.

Worth noting for this clone: Other DNA sequences from this sample encode an identical CDR3 as well. The chain employs TRBV6-1 and TRBJ1-6; D unclear. The CDR3 covers 15 residues. The V end lost 3 bases, the J end lost 0 bases, and 6 bases lay between the germline ends. Per the germline V gene, CDR1 is MNHNS and CDR2 is SASEGT. The CDR3 nucleotides are TGTGCCAGCAGTGAGCGGAGCTCCTATAATTCACCCCTCCACTTT. The encoded protein is CASSERSSYNSPLHF.

The gene calls are TRBV2 and TRBJ1-1; maybe TRBD1 (5 bases). This CDR3 has 11 residues. The V end was cut by 8 bases, the J end by 1 base, with 5 bases between. From germline, CDR1 is SNHLY and CDR2 FYNNEI. The CDR3 spells CASDRNTEAFF. The CDR3 bases are TGTGCCAGCGACAGGAACACTGAAGCTTTCTTT.

The chain links TRBV11-3 to TRBJ2-7; TRBD2 matches 8 bases. There are 14 residues in the CDR3. Trimming at V came to 5 bases and at J to 2 bases, leaving 5 bases not matched to a gene. Germline V gene sequence: CDR1 SGHNT, CDR2 YENEEA. Here the CDR3 reads CASSLRTSTYEQYF. The CDR3 DNA sequence: TGTGCCAGCAGCCTCCGGACTAGCACCTACGAGCAGTACTTC.

The chain links TRBV5-1 to TRBJ1-1; 7 bases map to TRBD1. Germline V gives CDR1 SGHRS, CDR2 YFSETQ. Unmatched junction bases numbered 6, after V lost 3 bases and J lost 4 bases. The CDR3 spans 14 residues. CDR3 nucleotide sequence: TGCGCCAGCAGCTCAGGGGGTACAAGCACTGAAGCTTTCTTT. Translation: CASSSGGTSTEAFF.

This clone came up a few times. V usage is TRBV4-2 and J usage is TRBJ1-2, with D perhaps TRBD1 (6 bases). Germline lookup yields CDR1 LGHNA and CDR2 YNFKEQ. The V gene lost 3 bases and the J gene lost 0 bases, with 11 bases spanning the gap. The CDR3 totals 15 residues. The CDR3 DNA reads as TGTGCCAGCAGCCACGGACAGCAAACTAACTATGGCTACACCTTC. It yields the protein CASSHGQQTNYGYTF.

The V gene is TRBV5-4, the J gene TRBJ2-2; TRBD1 matches at 9 bases. The CDR3 is 15 amino acids. Trimming at V came to 4 bases and at J to 5 bases, leaving 6 bases not matched to a gene. Per germline, CDR1 SGHNT and CDR2 YYREEE (reference sequence). The DNA of the CDR3 is TGTGCCAGCAGCGGAACGGGACAGGGAACCGGGGAGCTGTTTTTT. It translates to CASSGTGQGTGELFF. The full variable domain, completed using reference TRBV5-4 and TRBJ2-2, is ETGVTQSPTHLIKTRGQQVTLRCSSQSGHNTVSWYQQALGQGPQFIFQYYREEENGRGNFPPRFSGLQFPNYSSELNVNALELDDSALYLCASSGTGQGTGELFFGEGSRLTVL.

The chain is built from TRBV28 and TRBJ2-5; no clear D. The CDR3 length is 13 residues. The V end lost 3 bases, the J end lost 7 bases, and 12 bases lay between the germline ends. Germline V gene sequence: CDR1 MDHEN, CDR2 SYDVKM. The CDR3, as DNA: TGTGCCAGCAGTTTCGGAAACGGCGGGACCCAGTACTTC. Its protein product is CASSFGNGGTQYF.

The chain uses TRBV4-1 and TRBJ1-6; 7 nucleotides agree with TRBD1. V shed 6 bases, J shed 8 bases, and the junction held 7 bases outside the gene matches. This CDR3 comprises 14 residues. Germline V gene lookup returns CDR1 MGHRA and CDR2 YSYEKL. In nucleotides, the CDR3 is TGCGCCAGCAGGCACAGGGGTAAGGATTCACCCCTCCACTTT. Protein sequence: CASRHRGKDSPLHF.

V usage is TRBV20-1 and J usage is TRBJ2-7, with D unresolved. Germline V gene lookup returns CDR1 DFQATT and CDR2 SNEGSKA (reference sequence). The CDR3 totals 13 residues. V lost 5 bases and J lost 3, with 14 bases in between. The CDR3 nucleotides read TGCAGTGCTGGTGACCCAGACCTCTACGAGCAGTACTTC. Its protein product is CSAGDPDLYEQYF.

V gene TRBV12-3 or TRBV12-4 combines with J gene TRBJ2-7; weak D call: TRBD2 (6 bases). V was trimmed by 6 bases and J by 5 bases, leaving 11 bases between them. This CDR3 is 12 amino acids long. The CDR3 here is CASRGGVHEQYF. The CDR3 DNA reads TGTGCCAGCAGGGGAGGCGTCCACGAGCAGTACTTC.

This sequence joins TRBV27 and TRBJ1-1; perhaps TRBD1 as D (6 bases). V was pared by 7 bases and J by 1 base, with 19 bases between. This CDR3 has 16 amino acids. Germline assignment: CDR1 MNHEY and CDR2 SMNVEV (reference sequence). DNA for the CDR3: TGTGCCAGCACCGGAGTAAGCACAGGGACGAACACTGAAGCTTTCTTT. It encodes CASTGVSTGTNTEAFF.

CDR3 sequence: CAITRLAGKDTQYF. CDR3 DNA: TGTGCCATCACTAGGCTAGCGGGAAAAGATACGCAGTATTTT. The gene calls are TRBV10-3 and TRBJ2-3; 9 bases line up with TRBD2. The junction had 7 bases not matched to a gene; V was cut back by 7 bases and J by 5 bases. Germline V lookup: CDR1 ENHRY, CDR2 SYGVKD. The CDR3 runs 14 residues.

The chain couples TRBV12-5 to TRBJ1-2; 8 bases fit TRBD1. V shed 1 base and J 7 bases; nucleotides not matched to a gene: 11. This CDR3 has 16 amino acids. Germline lookup yields CDR1 LGHNT and CDR2 FRNRAP. The CDR3 nucleotides read TGTGCTAGTGGTTTGGCCGGACAGGGCCGCTTCCTTGGCTACACCTTC. Translating gives CASGLAGQGRFLGYTF.

DNA for the CDR3: TGTGCCAGCAGTGAAACATCGGGGATCTCACCCCTCCACTTT. Protein: CASSETSGISPLHF. This rearrangement joins TRBV25-1 to TRBJ1-6; D not certain. CDR1 is MGHDK and CDR2 is SYGVNS in the germline V gene. This CDR3 is built from 14 residues. Deletions cut 2 bases from V and 10 bases from J, with 12 bases between.

This sequence joins TRBV7-3 and TRBJ1-3; 8 bases agree with TRBD1. V was pared by 5 bases and J by 0 bases, with 9 bases of the junction left unmatched. Germline V gene data show CDR1 as SGHTA and CDR2 as FQGTGA. This CDR3 has 17 amino acids. CDR3 loop: CASSPGQGASSGNTIYF. The DNA of the CDR3 is TGTGCCAGCAGCCCCGGGCAGGGGGCGAGCTCTGGAAACACCATATATTTT.

CDR3 region: CASRVGDREAFF. DNA for the CDR3: TGTGCCAGCAGGGTGGGGGACAGGGAAGCTTTCTTT. The chain links TRBV28 to TRBJ1-1; 8 bases match TRBD1. Germline CDR1 and CDR2: MDHEN and SYDVKM. V was pared by 6 bases and J by 8 bases, with 5 bases of the junction left unmatched. The CDR3 is 12 amino acids.

The sample holds one count of this clone. The V and J genes are TRBV6-4 and TRBJ2-3; 13 bases map to TRBD2. The germline V gene encodes CDR1 MRHNA and CDR2 SNTAGT. Unmatched junction bases numbered 8, after V lost 4 bases and J lost 4 bases. This CDR3 is 17 amino acids long. The chain's CDR3 is CASSGTSGGASADTQYF. Written as DNA, the CDR3 is TGTGCCAGCAGTGGTACTAGCGGGGGGGCTTCGGCAGATACGCAGTATTTT.

The V and J genes are TRBV28 and TRBJ2-7, with D perhaps matching TRBD2 (6 bases). Trimming stripped 3 bases from V and 0 bases from J, with 12 bases between. The CDR3 has 15 residues. CDR1 MDHEN and CDR2 SYDVKM come from the germline V gene. CDR3 in amino acids: CASSFFGTFSYEQYF. The CDR3 DNA reads TGTGCCAGCAGTTTCTTCGGGACTTTCTCCTACGAGCAGTACTTC.

This clone was detected a few times. The rearrangement joins TRBV6-6 to TRBJ2-7; TRBD2 agrees at 7 bases. CDR3 length: 14 residues. Germline assignment: CDR1 MNHNY and CDR2 SVGAGI (reference sequence). The ends lost 1 base at V and 1 base at J; junction bases unmatched: 1. CDR3 sequence reads: CASSYFSGSYEQYF. Written as DNA, the CDR3 is TGTGCCAGCAGTTACTTTAGCGGGTCCTACGAGCAGTACTTC.

The V gene is TRBV20-1, the J gene TRBJ1-4, with 10 bases matching TRBD1. Per the germline V gene, CDR1 is DFQATT and CDR2 is SNEGSKA (reference sequence). Unmatched junction bases numbered 9, after V lost 3 bases and J lost 8 bases. This CDR3 region has 15 residues. As DNA, the CDR3 is TGCAGTGCTAGTACCGGAGGACAGGGGGTAGAAAAACTGTTTTTT. It yields the protein CSASTGGQGVEKLFF.